This T cell receptor beta chain emerged from a study of immune cell composition in non-small cell lung cancer. Clones were read by immunoSEQ multiplex PCR, and TCRdb kept only the in-frame ones, dropping some. The repertoire holds about 4,900 clones, with about 80% as singletons. The germline V gene encodes CDR1 SGHDN and CDR2 FVKESK. The CDR3 extends over 17 amino acids. The germline V and J ends were trimmed by 0 bases and 6 bases, with 20 bases remaining between them. The sample taken for sequencing was lung tumor tissue. The chain recombines TRBV14 with TRBJ1-1; a possible D gene is TRBD1 (6 bases). The receptor was derived from a human donor with non-small cell lung cancer. The CDR3 sequence: CASSQEGQSRGWAEAFF. CDR3 nucleotide sequence: TGTGCCAGCAGCCAAGAGGGTCAGAGCAGGGGATGGGCTGAAGCTTTCTTT. Complete variable domain (other parts from reference TRBV14 and TRBJ1-1): EAGVTQFPSHSVIEKGQTVTLRCDPISGHDNLYWYRRVMGKEIKFLLHFVKESKQDESGMPNNRFLAERTGGTYSTLKVQPAELEDSGVYFCASSQEGQSRGWAEAFFGQGTRLTVV.